The clone carrying this T cell receptor beta chain was seen only a few times. The antigen remains undetermined. Trimming at V came to 3 bases and at J to 3 bases, leaving 9 bases not matched to a gene. The CDR3 consists of 16 residues. The germline V gene encodes CDR1 SGHTS and CDR2 YDEGEE. The time point was: persistent/refractory GD, antithyroid drugs over 5 years with positive TRAb. TCR sequences were obtained from RNA taken from PBMCs. Investigators report Graves' disease was diagnosed under American Thyroid Association guidelines. Both iRepertoire HTBI primers and Arm-PCR of CDR3 regions were used to build the TCR beta libraries. MiXCR, run by TCRdb on the multiplex PCR reads, gives a single entry per CDR3 protein. The sample has a few hundred thousand distinct CDR3 sequences, about 22% seen once. The sample comes from a study of regulatory T cells in long-lasting Graves disease. Study summary: The definition of persistent Graves' disease was over 5 years of antithyroid drugs with positive TSH receptor antibodies. General observations from the study: Persistent patients had more shared public clonotypes (around 2,700) than new patients (approximately 920).

The starting material was peripheral blood mononuclear cells (PBMCs), obtained when the disease was refractory, from a patient treated with antithyroid drugs. V and J are TRBV5-8 and TRBJ1-5, with 7 nucleotides matching TRBD1. The origin of this receptor is a female donor with Graves disease. The CDR3 here is CASSWGTADINQPQHF. CDR3 nucleotide sequence: TGTGCCAGCAGCTGGGGGACAGCCGATATCAATCAGCCCCAGCATTTT.